The 9 T cell receptor beta chains in this list originate from one sample, sequenced in a study of blood T cell repertoires in COVID-19. Sequencing used immunoSEQ multiplex PCR; TCRdb keeps in-frame clones, though not all of them. This table has hundreds of thousands of clones, 80% to 90% appearing once. The sample taken for sequencing was PBMCs or T cells enriched from blood (not recorded which). The receptors were gathered from a woman under 30 who had recovered from COVID-19.

This chain connects TRBV5-1 to TRBJ1-6, with D perhaps matching TRBD1 (6 bases). This CDR3 is 13 amino acids long. CDR1 is SGHRS and CDR2 is YFSETQ in the germline V gene. Trimming removed 6 bases at V and 4 bases at J, with 8 bases between. The CDR3 sequence is CASKGDYNSPLHF. The CDR3 DNA follows: TGCGCCAGCAAGGGGGATTATAATTCACCCCTCCACTTT.

CDR3 nucleotide sequence: TGTGCCAGCAGCACATGGACTAGCTCAGGCGTCGAGCAGTACTTC. Translation gives CASSTWTSSGVEQYF. The rearrangement uses TRBV5-6 and TRBJ2-7; 8 bases are a match to TRBD2. The junction had 12 bases not matched to a gene; V was cut back by 4 bases and J by 6 bases. CDR1 is SGHDT, CDR2 YYEEEE, per germline. The CDR3 has 15 amino acids.

The CDR3 DNA follows: TGTGCCAGCAGCGGACAACAAGTTAACTATGGCTACACCTTC. Amino acids: CASSGQQVNYGYTF. The genes are TRBV9 and TRBJ1-2; D not resolved. This CDR3 contains 14 residues. The germline V gene encodes CDR1 SGDLS and CDR2 YYNGEE. The V end lost 3 bases, the J end lost 1 base, and 10 bases lay between the germline ends.

This chain links TRBV5-1 with TRBJ1-2; D is unresolved. The CDR3 consists of 15 residues. Trimming removed 0 bases at V and 3 bases at J, with 12 bases between. The germline V gene encodes CDR1 SGHRS and CDR2 YFSETQ. CDR3: CASSLGSGEDYGYTF. The CDR3 DNA sequence: TGCGCCAGCAGCTTGGGGTCCGGGGAAGACTATGGCTACACCTTC.

The chain couples TRBV7-9 to TRBJ2-7, with D possibly TRBD1 on 6 matching bases. This CDR3 region has 15 residues. V was trimmed by 0 bases and J by 3 bases, leaving 12 bases between them. Germline assignment: CDR1 SEHNR and CDR2 FQNEAQ (reference sequence). CDR3 residues: CASSLAGTPYYEQYF. CDR3 sequence (DNA): TGTGCCAGCAGCTTAGCCGGGACACCATACTACGAGCAGTACTTC.

The gene calls are TRBV5-1 and TRBJ2-5, with 13 bases fitting TRBD2. Per the germline V gene, CDR1 is SGHRS and CDR2 is YFSETQ. V trimming: 6 bases; J trimming: 4 bases; junction bases outside the gene matches: 9. The CDR3 consists of 16 residues. In nucleotides, the CDR3 is TGCGCCAGCATCCAAGGACTAGCGGGGGTAGGAGAGACCCAGTACTTC. The encoded protein is CASIQGLAGVGETQYF.

DNA for the CDR3: TGTGCCAGCAGTTCGCTGATGGGGGCCCCCTACGAGCAGTACTTC. Protein product: CASSSLMGAPYEQYF. The chain is built from TRBV28 and TRBJ2-7, with D maybe TRBD1 (6 bases). Trimming removed 4 bases at V and 2 bases at J, with 15 bases between. Per the germline V gene, CDR1 is MDHEN and CDR2 is SYDVKM. The CDR3 is 15 residues long.

Worth noting for this clone: Within the sample, other DNA sequences also encode this same CDR3. The chain has TRBV2 and TRBJ1-2; D possibly corresponds to TRBD1 (6 bases). CDR1 and CDR2 (germline): SNHLY, FYNNEI. This CDR3 is 13 amino acids long. Trimming took 4 bases from V and 2 from J, leaving 8 bases between them. CDR3 DNA sequence: TGTGCCAGCAGTGCAGGGGTAAACTATGGCTACACCTTC. Translating it yields CASSAGVNYGYTF.

This chain uses TRBV19 with TRBJ1-1, with D perhaps TRBD1 (5 bases). The CDR3 is 14 residues long. The germline V and J ends were trimmed by 1 base and 11 bases, with 17 bases remaining between them. Germline CDR1 and CDR2: LNHDA and SQIVND (reference sequence). The CDR3 DNA sequence: TGTGCCAGTAGTATAGGGGGGGGACTTGATATCGCTTTCTTT. Translating it yields CASSIGGGLDIAFF.